These T cell receptor beta chains were read from a single sample in a study of CD8 T cells in ankylosing spondylitis. Via MiXCR, TCRdb re-called the 5' RACE reads, giving one row per CDR3 protein. The table shows about 540,000 distinct CDR3 sequences, with roughly an eighth occurring only once. Sequenced sample: blood, either unsorted or a sorted T cell fraction (not recorded which). The receptors originated from a male donor with ankylosing spondylitis. The CDR3 runs from the conserved cysteine through the conserved F or W. A D gene is named only where the DNA matches it firmly. Not all rows give a size; the values are once, few, many and, for expanded clones, a class.

>TRBJ2-5|-|-|TRBV2
TGTGCCAGTTCCGTCGAGACCCAGTACTTC
CASSVETQYF
>TRBJ2-3|TRBD2|few|TRBV6-1
TGTGCCAGCAAAACTAGCGGAGGCACAGATACGCAGTATTTT
CASKTSGGTDTQYF
>TRBJ2-4|TRBD1|many|TRBV5-6
TGTGCCAGCAGCTTCGGGACAGAGATCATTCAGTACTTC
CASSFGTEIIQYF
>TRBJ2-5|TRBD2|-|TRBV5-6
TGTGCCAGCAGCACCCCGGGACTACGAGTGGAGACCCAGTACTTC
CASSTPGLRVETQYF
>TRBJ2-1|-|-|TRBV12-5
TGTGCTAGTGGTGGGGGGTTTCCGGGACAGTCCTCCTACAATGAGCAGTTCTTC
CASGGGFPGQSSYNEQFF
>TRBJ1-5|-|-|TRBV28
TGTGCCAGCAGTTTTTGGGGACCTGGACAGCCCCAGCATTTT
CASSFWGPGQPQHF
>TRBJ1-1|TRBD1|-|TRBV7-9
TGTGCCAGCAGGGACAGGGGTGGAACTGAAGCTTTCTTT
CASRDRGGTEAFF
>TRBJ2-1|-|-|TRBV30
TGTGCCTGGAGTGTAGTGCTACCCAATGAGCAGTTCTTC
CAWSVVLPNEQFF
>TRBJ2-5|TRBD2|-|TRBV2
TGTGCCAGCAGTGAAGGGCTAGCGGGAGAATTAGAGACCCAGTACTTC
CASSEGLAGELETQYF
>TRBJ2-5|TRBD2|few|TRBV5-1
TGCGCCAGCAGCTTATCGGCCTTATCCCAAACAAGCGGGATCCGGGAGACCCAGTACTTC
CASSLSALSQTSGIRETQYF
>TRBJ1-4|-|-|TRBV12-3/TRBV12-4
TGTGCCAGCCGGTCACTCTCCCAGGGGGAAAAACTGTTTTTT
CASRSLSQGEKLFF
>TRBJ2-5|TRBD2|-|TRBV19
TGTGCCAGTTCTCAAGCGGGAGCGGGATCCCCAGAGACCCAGTACTTC
CASSQAGAGSPETQYF
>TRBJ2-7|TRBD1|-|TRBV6-1
TGTGCCAGAGGCGTCGGACAGGGGATTTTTGAGCAGTACTTC
CARGVGQGIFEQYF
>TRBJ2-3|TRBD1|-|TRBV24-1
TGTGCCACCAGCCGGGACAGGCGAATGGTGGGGTTGGGCACAGATACGCAGTATTTT
CATSRDRRMVGLGTDTQYF
>TRBJ1-1|-|-|TRBV12-3/TRBV12-4
TGTGCCAGCAGGGAGACAGGTCGCACTGAAGCTTTCTTT
CASRETGRTEAFF
>TRBJ1-2|-|-|TRBV12-3/TRBV12-4
TGTGCCAGCAGTTTAGCCAGTTACTATGGCTACACCTTC
CASSLASYYGYTF
>TRBJ1-2|-|few|TRBV27
TGTGCCAGCGCTCCTTCGACGGAAGTTTATGGCTACACCTTC
CASAPSTEVYGYTF
>TRBJ1-6|-|few|TRBV11-2
TGTGCCAGCAGCTCCGACAGGTCCCCGAGCTCCTATAATTCACCCCTCCACTTT
CASSSDRSPSSYNSPLHF
>TRBJ2-1|-|few|TRBV2
TGTGCCAGCATACAACGCGAACGACGGTACAATGAGCAGTTCTTC
CASIQRERRYNEQFF
>TRBJ1-2|-|-|TRBV5-1
TGCGCCAGCAGCTTGGACGGTGTCCGGGAAGGCTACACCTTC
CASSLDGVREGYTF
>TRBJ2-7|-|-|TRBV11-2
TGTGCCAGCAGCTTAGTCCCGGACATGGCCTACGAGCAGTACTTC
CASSLVPDMAYEQYF
>TRBJ1-6|-|many|TRBV12-3/TRBV12-4
TGTGCCAGCAGCTACCATACAGGCGGCAACATACATTCACCCCTCCACTTT
CASSYHTGGNIHSPLHF
>TRBJ2-1|-|many|TRBV11-2
TGTGCCAGCAGCTTAGAAAGGGATCGCTACAATGAGCAGTTCTTC
CASSLERDRYNEQFF